This T cell receptor (beta chain) was observed in a study of a mutant IDH1 vaccine in newly diagnosed glioma. Whole-study context: Vaccines began 4-6 weeks after radiotherapy alone, or with temozolomide cycles. V12 fell at week 35 and V13, the study end, at week 47.

As concerns this clone: Antigen specificity is unknown.

The CDR3 is 16 residues long. Germline V gene lookup returns CDR1 SGHTA and CDR2 FQGNSA. V lost 6 bases to trimming and J lost 2 bases; unmatched junction nucleotides: 9. The time point here: week 47, end of study. Each vaccine dose was 300 ug of mutant IDH1 20-mer peptide, with topical imiquimod. Each of the donors came in with new WHO grade 3 or 4 astrocytomas that were IDH1-mutant and ATRX-lost. Assay: immunoSEQ multiplex PCR; the TCRdb copy retains only in-frame clones and omits some. The sample has roughly 32,000 clones, around 90% seen once. The material sequenced was PBMCs, taken from a glioma patient whose treatment included an IDH1 peptide vaccine. This receptor was taken from a middle-aged man with glioma. This sequence joins TRBV7-2 and TRBJ2-1; 8 positions match TRBD2. CDR3 nucleotides: TGTGCCAGCAGGCGCTTGACTAGCGAGACCTACAATGAGCAGTTCTTC. This sequence encodes CASRRLTSETYNEQFF.